Detailed here is one T cell receptor beta chain. Its antigen is currently unknown. This table comes from immunoSEQ multiplex PCR, and its TCRdb copy is limited to in-frame clones, with some not included. This table holds around 420,000 clones, approximately 87% found once. Per the germline V gene, CDR1 is SEHNR and CDR2 is FQNEAQ (reference sequence). This CDR3 has 17 residues. After removal of 5 bases from V and 7 bases from J, the junction contained 12 bases not matched to a gene. This record comes from a study of Ad26.COV2.S vaccination and SARS-CoV-2 variants. Study background: A participant enrolled in the COV1001 Ad26.COV2.S trial arm provided the sample. Intramuscular Ad26.COV2.S doses were given once or twice, 56 days apart. Points from the study as a whole: Vaccine recipients had higher spike-specific TCR breadth than placebo recipients.

The treatment was: around 19 received Ad26.COV2.S at low or high dose, single or two shots; about 5 received placebo; per-sample allocation not given. Following the first vaccine or placebo injection, samples were taken on day 63. The TCR was taken from a person between 18 and 65 years old who received the Ad26.COV2.S COVID-19 vaccine or a placebo. The chain recombines TRBV7-9 with TRBJ2-2, with 11 bases fitting TRBD2. Source: peripheral blood, taken in a trial of Ad26.COV2.S vaccine versus placebo. The CDR3 loop reads CASSLPILTSGVGELFF. The CDR3 DNA is TGTGCCAGCAGCCTTCCCATCCTGACTAGCGGGGTCGGGGAGCTGTTTTTT.